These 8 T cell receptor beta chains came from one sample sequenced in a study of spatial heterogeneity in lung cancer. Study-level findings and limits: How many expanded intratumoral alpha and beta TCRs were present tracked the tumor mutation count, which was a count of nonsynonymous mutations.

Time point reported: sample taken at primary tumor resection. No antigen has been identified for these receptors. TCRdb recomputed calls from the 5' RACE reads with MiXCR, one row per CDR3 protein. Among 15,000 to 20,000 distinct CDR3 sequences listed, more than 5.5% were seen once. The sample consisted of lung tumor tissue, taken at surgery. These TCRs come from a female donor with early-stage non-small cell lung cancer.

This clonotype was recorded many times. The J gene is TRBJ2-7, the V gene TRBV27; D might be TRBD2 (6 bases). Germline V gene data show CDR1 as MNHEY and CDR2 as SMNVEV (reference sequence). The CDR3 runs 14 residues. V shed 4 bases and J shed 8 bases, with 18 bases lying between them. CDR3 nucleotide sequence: TGTGCCAGCAGTTCCGTGGGACTCCTACACCAGCAGTACTTC. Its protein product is CASSSVGLLHQQYF.

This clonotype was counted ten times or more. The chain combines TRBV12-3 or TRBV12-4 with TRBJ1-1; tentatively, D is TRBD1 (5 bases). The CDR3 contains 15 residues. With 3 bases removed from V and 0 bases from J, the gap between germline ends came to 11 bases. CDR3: CASSFNPGLNTEAFF. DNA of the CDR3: TGTGCCAGCAGTTTTAATCCAGGGTTGAACACTGAAGCTTTCTTT.

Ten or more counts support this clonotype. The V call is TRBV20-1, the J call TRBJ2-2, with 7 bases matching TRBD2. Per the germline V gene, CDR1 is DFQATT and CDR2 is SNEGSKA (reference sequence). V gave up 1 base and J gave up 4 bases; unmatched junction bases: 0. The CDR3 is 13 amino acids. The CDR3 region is CSARAGGTGELFF. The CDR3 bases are TGCAGTGCTAGAGCGGGAGGCACCGGGGAGCTGTTTTTT.

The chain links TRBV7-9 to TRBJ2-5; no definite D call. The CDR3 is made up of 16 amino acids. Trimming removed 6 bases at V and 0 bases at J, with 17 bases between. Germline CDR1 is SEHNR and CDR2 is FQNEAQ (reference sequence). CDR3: CASSSSQTYYQETQYF. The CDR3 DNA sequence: TGTGCCAGCAGTTCAAGTCAAACTTATTACCAAGAGACCCAGTACTTC. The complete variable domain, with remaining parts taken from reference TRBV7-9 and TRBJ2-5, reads DTGVSQNPRHKITKRGQNVTFRCDPISEHNRLYWYRQTLGQGPEFLTYFQNEAQLEKSRLLSDRFSAERPKGSFSTLEIQRTEQGDSAMYLCASSSSQTYYQETQYFGPGTRLLVL.

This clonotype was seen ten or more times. The CDR3 loop is CASSPRNSGSSYEQYF. CDR3 nucleotide sequence: TGTGCCAGCAGCCCCCGAAATAGCGGGAGTTCCTACGAGCAGTACTTC. The rearrangement uses TRBV11-2 and TRBJ2-7, with TRBD2 matching over 9 bases. The CDR3 sequence is 16 residues long. J lost 1 base, V lost 5 bases, and 9 bases had no gene match. Per germline, CDR1 SGHAT and CDR2 FQNNGV.

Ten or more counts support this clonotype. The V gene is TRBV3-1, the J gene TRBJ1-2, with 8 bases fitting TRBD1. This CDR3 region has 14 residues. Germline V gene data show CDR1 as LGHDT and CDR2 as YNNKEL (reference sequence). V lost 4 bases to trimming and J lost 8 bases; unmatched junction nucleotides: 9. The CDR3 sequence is CASSRLDRVHGYTF. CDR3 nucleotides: TGTGCCAGCAGCCGTCTGGACAGGGTACACGGCTACACCTTC.

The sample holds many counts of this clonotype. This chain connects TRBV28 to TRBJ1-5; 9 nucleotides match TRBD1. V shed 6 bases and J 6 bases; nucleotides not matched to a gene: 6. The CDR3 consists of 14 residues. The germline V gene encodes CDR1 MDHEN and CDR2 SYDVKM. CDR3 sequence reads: CASREGQGGQPQHF. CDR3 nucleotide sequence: TGTGCCAGCAGGGAGGGACAGGGCGGTCAGCCCCAGCATTTT.

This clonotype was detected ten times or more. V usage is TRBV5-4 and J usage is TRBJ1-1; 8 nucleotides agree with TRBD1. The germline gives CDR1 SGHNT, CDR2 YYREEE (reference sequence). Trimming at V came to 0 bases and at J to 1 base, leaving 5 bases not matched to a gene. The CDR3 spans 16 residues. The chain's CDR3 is CASSLAQGAGNTEAFF. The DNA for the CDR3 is TGTGCCAGCAGCTTGGCCCAGGGGGCAGGGAACACTGAAGCTTTCTTT.